Here is one TCR beta chain with its context. It lacks a known antigen. No base qualities exist here, and no much larger clone lies one base off it. The donors were healthy, HIV-negative adults who had no recently reported acute infections or vaccinations. Every donor was a Caucasian adult living in Nashville, Tennessee, USA. Magnetic negative selection was used to enrich CD4+ T cells, after which naive cells were positively selected on CD45RA and the negative fraction became the memory subset. Blood was collected by leukapheresis, and PBMCs were isolated by Ficoll-Histopaque density gradient centrifugation and then cryopreserved in liquid nitrogen vapor phase. Analytical flow cytometry was used to check the purity and quantity of every magnetically sorted T cell population. From each sorted fraction, genomic DNA was isolated and quantified by UV absorbance on a Nanodrop 2000c. These data come from a study of shared clonotypes between healthy human individuals (TCRdb year 2020). General notes on the study: The cohort comprised a couple of women and a few men aged 18 to 49 years. Per donor, three plates each were used for CD4 naive and CD4 memory, two for CD8 naive, and one for CD8 memory. To estimate repertoire size and how much clonotypes are shared between individuals, the study performed deep sequencing of blood TCR repertoires from a handful of healthy adults. To increase sequencing depth and limit assay-specific biases, different laboratories used diverse techniques to prepare libraries and sequence TCR repertoires. Each donor's leukapheresis produced roughly between roughly 0.85 and 9.5 billion PBMCs.

Findings and caveats that apply to the study as a whole: Estimated clonotype richness was generally larger for naive than for memory subsets. Roughly 5% of naive CD4, around 4% of naive CD8, 2.3% of memory CD4, and around 0.4% of memory CD8 clonotypes were shared across four donors. Clonotypes shared by all four sorted-subset donors showed higher generation probabilities than non-shared clonotypes. Sampling was restricted to blood, and TCR repertoires in tissue are likely to differ from TCR repertoires in blood. Pairwise subsampling indicated that sequencing depth was expected to affect the degree of clonotype sharing among donors. Because the study included a small number of donors, the genetic and exposure-history diversity represented was limited. Incomplete sequencing was indicated by rarefaction of sorted-subset datasets, despite the large sequencing depth.

The CDR3 runs 14 amino acids, cysteine and phenylalanine included. The CDR3 DNA has 42 bases and is translated from base 1. The germline V gene (reference sequence) sets CDR1 to MNHEY and CDR2 to SMNVEV. V and J lose 5 bases and 4 bases, and a span of 14 bases separates them. Using the deep immunoSEQ assay, multiplex PCR amplified TCR CDR3 regions from genomic DNA. Extracted genomic DNA from each cell subset was distributed evenly across all wells of several immunoSEQ 96-well plates, and each plate was treated as a replicate. For sorted subsets, roughly 200 ng of genomic DNA, equivalent to 25,000 to 30,000 T cell genomes, went into each replicate PCR. The purified libraries were quantified using a Qubit 3.0 fluorometer, sized with a Bioanalyzer 2100, and then quantified again using the KAPA Library Quantification kit. Every immunoSEQ 96-well plate was sequenced on a dedicated single-read 150-cycle Illumina NextSeq 550 flow cell. As for the original processing: The immunoSEQ output contained only junctional sequences without quality scores, so filtering could not match that applied to full-length reads. Sequences were annotated with PyIR, a Python wrapper for IgBLAST v1.9, using IMGT germline references to assign V/J genes and CDR3. Reads were filtered out if the reads had weak V/J assignments (E-value above 1e-6), no CDR3, stop codons, out-of-frame junctions, or ambiguous translated residues. V3J clonotypes were defined as sequences sharing the same inferred V gene, J gene, and CDR3 amino acid sequence. Percentage overlap between repertoires was calculated by dividing the number of shared unique clonotypes by the size of the smaller repertoire. RTK rarefaction, the Chao1 estimator, and Recon v2.1 estimates of unobserved clonotypes were used to assess repertoire richness. Generation probabilities were computed with OLGA for all TCRbeta clonotypes obtained by the gDNA method from four donors. TCRdb took over this immuneACCESS table, retaining in-frame rearrangements with V and J assigned. Such tables are incomplete; in checked studies, under half of the missing clones stem from an unresolved V gene, and the remainder is unexplained. For V, J and clone size, that table is used; D and trimming come from the DNA. Here the sample has roughly 1,000,000 clones; 78% occur a single time. The ten largest account for approximately 0.52% of the sample.

This TCR was sampled from a man between 18 and 29 years old in good health. Some clones in this sample may be carry-over from other donors' samples. The sequencing input was memory CD4+ T cells from PBMCs. The cell subset or site label corresponds to: CD45RA-negative fraction. The rearrangement joined TRBV27 to TRBJ1-1; matching of 5 bases hints at TRBD1 as the D gene. For the CDR3, the sequence is CASSPRGDSTEAFF. The nucleotides are TGTGCCAGCAGTCCTCGAGGGGACTCCACTGAAGCTTTCTTT.